Following are 20 T cell receptor beta chains from one sample sequenced in a study of identical twins. TCRdb re-called the 5' RACE reads with MiXCR, one entry per CDR3 protein. Seen here are 310,000 or so distinct CDR3 sequences, nearly 9.5% observed once, and the top ten hold approximately 6.5%. This same sample was also taken into another study, of yellow fever vaccine responses in identical twins.

Source material: CD8+ T cells sorted from blood. These receptors originate from a woman aged 18-29 years in good health.

This clonotype was found a few times. The rearrangement uses TRBV11-2 and TRBJ2-7; D is perhaps TRBD1 (6 bases). Germline V gives CDR1 SGHAT, CDR2 FQNNGV. With 1 base removed from V and 3 bases from J, the gap between germline ends came to 13 bases. The CDR3 covers 15 residues. DNA for the CDR3: TGTGCCAGCAGCTTAGGGCCCCGACAGGTCTACGAGCAGTACTTC. It yields the protein CASSLGPRQVYEQYF.

The sample holds a few counts of this clonotype. This rearrangement joins TRBV19 to TRBJ1-1, with a weak D call TRBD1 (6 bases). The CDR3 consists of 13 residues. Per the germline V gene, CDR1 is LNHDA and CDR2 is SQIVND (reference sequence). Trimming took off 1 base at V and 8 bases at J, with 11 bases between the two ends. Here the CDR3 reads CASSIGTGSEAFF. The CDR3, as DNA: TGTGCCAGTAGTATAGGCACAGGGTCCGAAGCTTTCTTT.

This clonotype was detected a few times. The chain links TRBV9 to TRBJ1-3; D is uncertain. V was cut by 3 bases and J by 4 bases, with 14 bases left in between. Looked up from germline, CDR1 is SGDLS and CDR2 is YYNGEE. The CDR3 runs to 15 residues. CDR3: CASSGGKLSGNTIYF. CDR3 in DNA: TGTGCCAGCAGCGGGGGAAAACTCTCAGGAAACACCATATATTTT.

V and J are TRBV4-3 and TRBJ2-7; TRBD2 might be the D (6 bases). The V end lost 0 bases, the J end lost 3 bases, and 12 bases lay between the germline ends. This CDR3 has 15 residues. Germline lookup yields CDR1 LGHNA and CDR2 YSLEER. CDR3 protein: CASSQDRDGSYEQYF. The DNA for the CDR3 is TGCGCCAGCAGCCAAGATCGGGACGGGAGCTACGAGCAGTACTTC.

This rearrangement joins TRBV7-2 to TRBJ2-1; TRBD2 aligns across 7 bases. The V and J ends lost 5 bases and 3 bases, in that order; junction bases with no gene match: 10. This CDR3 has 16 amino acids. Germline CDR1 SGHTA, CDR2 FQGNSA. DNA for the CDR3: TGTGCCAGCAGCCCCTTGCTAGCGGAGGGCTACAATGAGCAGTTCTTC. Translating it yields CASSPLLAEGYNEQFF. The whole variable domain, filled in from reference TRBV7-2 and TRBJ2-1, reads GAGVSQSPSNKVTEKGKDVELRCDPISGHTALYWYRQSLGQGLEFLIYFQGNSAPDKSGLPSDRFSAERTGGSVSTLTIQRTQQEDSAVYLCASSPLLAEGYNEQFFGPGTRLTVL.

This clonotype has at least ten counts. The chain couples TRBV28 to TRBJ1-1; tentatively, D is TRBD1 (6 bases). The germline CDR1 and CDR2 sequences are MDHEN and SYDVKM. This CDR3 has 17 amino acids. Trimming stripped 4 bases from V and 1 base from J, with 19 bases between. This chain's CDR3 is CASSSTFPGQTNTEAFF. CDR3 in DNA: TGTGCCAGCAGTTCCACTTTTCCGGGACAAACGAACACTGAAGCTTTCTTT.

This clonotype has a handful of counts. The chain joins TRBV5-1 to TRBJ2-3; TRBD2 matches at 7 bases. CDR1 is SGHRS and CDR2 is YFSETQ in the germline V gene. With V trimmed by 2 bases and J by 2 bases, 11 bases remained unmatched. The CDR3 sequence is 17 residues long. In DNA form, the CDR3 reads TGCGCCAGCAGCTTAATGGGGGTTCTAGCGGTCACAGATACGCAGTATTTT. This codes for CASSLMGVLAVTDTQYF.

The chain joins TRBV6-1 to TRBJ1-2, with 9 bases lining up with TRBD1. V lost 3 bases and J lost 7; bases outside the gene matches: 15. Germline lookup yields CDR1 MNHNS and CDR2 SASEGT. CDR3 length equals 17 residues. CDR3 bases: TGTGCCAGCAGTGACGGGACAGGGTGGCCCTCCGTGGTTGGCTACACCTTC. Amino acids: CASSDGTGWPSVVGYTF.

The chain employs TRBV11-2 and TRBJ2-1, with unresolved D. This CDR3 region has 14 residues. The V and J ends lost 2 bases and 5 bases respectively, with 10 bases between them. The germline CDR1 and CDR2 sequences are SGHAT and FQNNGV. The CDR3 spells CASSLLGFNNEQFF. CDR3 sequence (DNA): TGTGCCAGCAGCTTACTGGGTTTTAACAATGAGCAGTTCTTC. Combining the CDR3 with reference TRBV11-2 and TRBJ2-1 gives the whole variable domain EAGVAQSPRYKIIEKRQSVAFWCNPISGHATLYWYQQILGQGPKLLIQFQNNGVVDDSQLPKDRFSAERLKGVDSTLKIQPAKLEDSAVYLCASSLLGFNNEQFFGPGTRLTVL.

This sequence joins TRBV6-5 and TRBJ2-3, with 7 bases that match TRBD2. The CDR3 covers 19 residues. Trimming removed 3 bases from V and 2 bases from J; junction bases left unmatched: 17. Germline V gives CDR1 MNHEY, CDR2 SVGAGI. As DNA, the CDR3 is TGTGCCAGCAGTTATGAGGATTTCCCCACTAGCGACCCCACAGATACGCAGTATTTT. Residues: CASSYEDFPTSDPTDTQYF.

The V call is TRBV13, the J call TRBJ2-5, with a weak D call TRBD1 (6 bases). Trimming stripped 5 bases from V and 0 bases from J, with 10 bases between. The CDR3 extends over 14 amino acids. CDR1 and CDR2 (germline): PRHDT, FYEKMQ (reference sequence). The CDR3 here is CASSPRDNQETQYF. The CDR3 DNA is TGTGCCAGCAGCCCCAGGGACAACCAAGAGACCCAGTACTTC.

This clonotype was seen repeatedly, ten times or more. V gene TRBV4-2 combines with J gene TRBJ1-3; D not resolved. CDR1 and CDR2 (germline): LGHNA, YNFKEQ. The CDR3 consists of 15 residues. V was pared by 2 bases and J by 0 bases, with 8 bases between. The DNA of the CDR3 is TGTGCCAGCAGCCAACAGGTCGACTCTGGAAACACCATATATTTT. Translation gives CASSQQVDSGNTIYF.

This clonotype was counted ten times or more. The chain employs TRBV7-2 and TRBJ2-2; 7 bases map to TRBD1. The CDR3 length is 14 residues. Trimming at V came to 3 bases and at J to 4 bases, leaving 2 bases not matched to a gene. Germline-derived CDR1 and CDR2 are SGHTA and FQGNSA. The CDR3 region is CASSLGQPTGELFF. The CDR3 DNA is TGTGCCAGCAGCTTGGGACAGCCCACCGGGGAGCTGTTTTTT.

The V gene is TRBV4-3, the J gene TRBJ2-7; 13 bases fit TRBD2. This CDR3 is 16 amino acids long. From germline, CDR1 is LGHNA and CDR2 YSLEER. With 5 bases clipped from V and 6 bases from J, the junction kept 10 bases outside the gene matches. The CDR3 region has the DNA TGCGCCAGCAGCACCGGGACTAGCGGGATGTCGTCCGAGCAGTACTTC. Its translation: CASSTGTSGMSSEQYF.

This clonotype has ten or more counts. The V and J genes are TRBV6-2 or TRBV6-3 and TRBJ2-1; TRBD1 matches at 7 bases. V gave up 8 bases and J gave up 4 bases; unmatched junction bases: 11. Germline CDR1 MNHEY, CDR2 SVGEGT. The CDR3 extends over 15 amino acids. The CDR3 loop is CASFRGLNWYNEQFF. The DNA of the CDR3 is TGTGCCAGCTTTAGGGGGCTTAATTGGTACAATGAGCAGTTCTTC.

The chain uses TRBV7-6 and TRBJ2-3, with TRBD2 identical over 12 bases. Germline V gene data show CDR1 as SGHVS and CDR2 as FNYEAQ. Unmatched junction bases numbered 6, after V lost 3 bases and J lost 5 bases. There are 16 residues in the CDR3. The CDR3 here is CASSFPSGGAEDTQYF. CDR3 nucleotides: TGTGCCAGCAGCTTCCCTAGCGGGGGGGCCGAAGATACGCAGTATTTT.

The chain links TRBV20-1 to TRBJ2-5; 8 bases agree with TRBD2. The CDR3 has 19 residues. Germline CDR1 reads DFQATT; CDR2 reads SNEGSKA (reference sequence). V lost 4 bases to trimming and J lost 5 bases; unmatched junction nucleotides: 24. CDR3 in amino acids: CSAIGIGAAERELGETQYF. The CDR3 DNA is TGCAGTGCTATAGGGATAGGAGCAGCTGAGCGGGAGTTGGGGGAGACCCAGTACTTC.

The chain links TRBV15 to TRBJ2-1; 11 bases fit TRBD2. This CDR3 is 15 amino acids long. Trimming removed 8 bases from V and 4 bases from J; junction bases left unmatched: 7. From germline, CDR1 is LNHNV and CDR2 YYDKDF (reference sequence). In DNA form, the CDR3 reads TGTGCCACCTCAACCGGGACTAGCGGTTACAATGAGCAGTTCTTC. Translating it yields CATSTGTSGYNEQFF.

There are many counts of this clonotype. The chain carries TRBV5-1 and TRBJ2-3; D uncertain. V was trimmed by 3 bases and J by 0 bases, leaving 8 bases between them. Germline V gene data show CDR1 as SGHRS and CDR2 as YFSETQ. The CDR3 length is 14 residues. The CDR3 nucleotides read TGCGCCAGCAGCTCCTTCGTTAGCACAGATACGCAGTATTTT. It translates to CASSSFVSTDTQYF.

This clonotype was seen more than once but under ten times. The chain couples TRBV19 to TRBJ2-2; 9 bases fit TRBD1. V dropped 6 bases and J dropped 4; count of bases not matched to a gene: 6. The CDR3 loop spans 15 amino acids. Germline-derived CDR1 and CDR2 are LNHDA and SQIVND (reference sequence). The CDR3 DNA sequence: TGTGCCAGTAGCACCGGGACAGGGTTCACCGGGGAGCTGTTTTTT. Its translation: CASSTGTGFTGELFF.